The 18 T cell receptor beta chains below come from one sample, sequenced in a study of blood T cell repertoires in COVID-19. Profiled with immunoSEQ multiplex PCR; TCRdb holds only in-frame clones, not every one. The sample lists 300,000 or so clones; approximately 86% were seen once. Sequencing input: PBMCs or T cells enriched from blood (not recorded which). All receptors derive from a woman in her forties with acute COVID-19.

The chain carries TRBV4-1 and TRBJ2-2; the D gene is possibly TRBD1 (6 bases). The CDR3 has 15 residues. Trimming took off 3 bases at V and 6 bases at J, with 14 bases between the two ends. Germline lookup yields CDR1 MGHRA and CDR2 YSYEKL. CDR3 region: CASSHPLQGSGELFF. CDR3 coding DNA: TGCGCCAGCAGCCACCCTTTACAGGGTTCCGGGGAGCTGTTTTTT.

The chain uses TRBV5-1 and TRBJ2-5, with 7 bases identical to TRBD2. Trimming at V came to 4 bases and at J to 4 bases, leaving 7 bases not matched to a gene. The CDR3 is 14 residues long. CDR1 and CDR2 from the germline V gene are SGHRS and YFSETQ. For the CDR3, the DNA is TGCGCCAGCAGCACGGGAGGTCGTGGAGAGACCCAGTACTTC. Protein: CASSTGGRGETQYF.

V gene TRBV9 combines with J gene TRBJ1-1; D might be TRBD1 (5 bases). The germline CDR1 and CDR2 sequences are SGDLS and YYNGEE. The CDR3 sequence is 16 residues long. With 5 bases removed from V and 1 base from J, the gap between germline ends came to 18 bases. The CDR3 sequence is CASRAGGDWRNTEAFF. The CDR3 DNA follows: TGTGCCAGCAGAGCGGGGGGGGATTGGAGGAACACTGAAGCTTTCTTT.

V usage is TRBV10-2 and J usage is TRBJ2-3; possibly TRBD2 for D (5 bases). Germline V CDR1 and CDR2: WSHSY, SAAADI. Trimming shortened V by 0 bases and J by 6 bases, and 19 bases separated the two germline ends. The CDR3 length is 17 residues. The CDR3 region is CASSESSGSGVADTQYF. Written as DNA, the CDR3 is TGCGCCAGCAGTGAGTCGAGTGGGAGCGGTGTCGCTGATACGCAGTATTTT.

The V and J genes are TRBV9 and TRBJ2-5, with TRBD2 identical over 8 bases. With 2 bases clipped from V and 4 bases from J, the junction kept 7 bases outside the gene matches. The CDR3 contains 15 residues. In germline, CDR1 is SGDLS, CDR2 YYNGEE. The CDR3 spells CASSVGNGGAETQYF. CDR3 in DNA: TGTGCCAGCAGCGTCGGCAACGGGGGGGCAGAGACCCAGTACTTC.

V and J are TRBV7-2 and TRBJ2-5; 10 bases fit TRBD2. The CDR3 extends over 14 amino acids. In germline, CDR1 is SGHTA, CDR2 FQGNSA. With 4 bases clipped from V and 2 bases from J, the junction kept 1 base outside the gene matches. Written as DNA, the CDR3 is TGTGCCAGCAGCTATAGCGGGGGGCAAGAGACCCAGTACTTC. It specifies CASSYSGGQETQYF.

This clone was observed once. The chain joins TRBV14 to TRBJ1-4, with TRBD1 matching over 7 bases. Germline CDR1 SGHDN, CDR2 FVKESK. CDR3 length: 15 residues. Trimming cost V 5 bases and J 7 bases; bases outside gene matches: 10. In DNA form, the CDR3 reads TGTGCCAGCAGCGCCCGGGACAGTCGGGGTGAAAAACTGTTTTTT. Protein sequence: CASSARDSRGEKLFF. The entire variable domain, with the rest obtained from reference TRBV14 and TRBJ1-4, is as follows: EAGVTQFPSHSVIEKGQTVTLRCDPISGHDNLYWYRRVMGKEIKFLLHFVKESKQDESGMPNNRFLAERTGGTYSTLKVQPAELEDSGVYFCASSARDSRGEKLFFGSGTQLSVL.

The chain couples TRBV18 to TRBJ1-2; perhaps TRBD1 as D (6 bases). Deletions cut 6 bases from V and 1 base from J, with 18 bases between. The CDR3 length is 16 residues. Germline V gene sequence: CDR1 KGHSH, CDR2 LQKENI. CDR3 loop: CASSLGGPVLNYGYTF. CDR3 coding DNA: TGTGCCAGCTCCCTAGGGGGTCCAGTCCTTAACTATGGCTACACCTTC.

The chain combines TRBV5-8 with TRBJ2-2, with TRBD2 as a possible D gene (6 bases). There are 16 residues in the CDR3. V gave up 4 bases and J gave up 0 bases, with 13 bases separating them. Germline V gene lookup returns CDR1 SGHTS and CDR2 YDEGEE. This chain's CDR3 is CASSLTTSSNTGELFF. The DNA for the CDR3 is TGTGCCAGCAGCCTAACCACTAGCTCGAACACCGGGGAGCTGTTTTTT.

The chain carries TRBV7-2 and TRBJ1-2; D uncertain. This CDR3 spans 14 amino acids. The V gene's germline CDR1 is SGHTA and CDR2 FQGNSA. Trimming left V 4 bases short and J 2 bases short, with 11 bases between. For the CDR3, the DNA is TGTGCCAGCAGCTCTCCGCAGAGGAACTATGGCTACACCTTC. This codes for CASSSPQRNYGYTF.

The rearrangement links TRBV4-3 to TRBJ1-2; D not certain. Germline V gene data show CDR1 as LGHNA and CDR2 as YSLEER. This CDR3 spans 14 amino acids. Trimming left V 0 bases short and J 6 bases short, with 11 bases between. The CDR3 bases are TGCGCCAGCAGCCAAGAGGAGCGATCCCATGGCTACACCTTC. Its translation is CASSQEERSHGYTF.

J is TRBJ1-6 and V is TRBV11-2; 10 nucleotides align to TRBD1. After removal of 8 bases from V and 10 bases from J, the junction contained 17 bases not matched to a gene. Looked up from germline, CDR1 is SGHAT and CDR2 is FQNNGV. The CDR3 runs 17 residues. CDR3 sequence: CASLAAPGTGEYSPLHF. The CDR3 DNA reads TGTGCCAGCCTTGCCGCCCCCGGGACAGGGGAGTACTCACCCCTCCACTTT.

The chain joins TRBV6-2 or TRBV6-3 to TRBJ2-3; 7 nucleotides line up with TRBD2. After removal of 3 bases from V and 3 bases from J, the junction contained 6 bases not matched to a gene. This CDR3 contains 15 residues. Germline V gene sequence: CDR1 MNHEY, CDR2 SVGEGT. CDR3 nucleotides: TGTGCCAGCAGTTATTTCGCCGGGAGGACAGATACGCAGTATTTT. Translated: CASSYFAGRTDTQYF.

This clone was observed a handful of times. The CDR3 sequence: CASSQDYPTGELFF. In DNA, the CDR3 is TGCGCCAGCAGCCAAGACTACCCTACCGGGGAGCTGTTTTTT. The gene calls are TRBV4-1 and TRBJ2-2; D gene uncertain. CDR3 size: 14 residues. In germline, CDR1 is MGHRA, CDR2 YSYEKL. Trimming stripped 0 bases from V and 5 bases from J, with 7 bases between.

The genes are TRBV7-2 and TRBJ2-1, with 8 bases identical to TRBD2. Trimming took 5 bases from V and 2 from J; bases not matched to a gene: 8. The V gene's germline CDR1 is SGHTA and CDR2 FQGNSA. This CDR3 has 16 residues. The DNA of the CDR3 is TGTGCCAGCAGCGTGTACGGGGGGGAGACCTACAATGAGCAGTTCTTC. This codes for CASSVYGGETYNEQFF.

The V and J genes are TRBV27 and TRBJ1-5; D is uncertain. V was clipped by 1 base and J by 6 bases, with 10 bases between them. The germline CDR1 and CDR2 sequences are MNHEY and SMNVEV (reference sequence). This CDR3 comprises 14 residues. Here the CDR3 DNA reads TGTGCCAGCAGTTTATTACCAGACTCTCAGCCCCAGCATTTT. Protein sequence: CASSLLPDSQPQHF.

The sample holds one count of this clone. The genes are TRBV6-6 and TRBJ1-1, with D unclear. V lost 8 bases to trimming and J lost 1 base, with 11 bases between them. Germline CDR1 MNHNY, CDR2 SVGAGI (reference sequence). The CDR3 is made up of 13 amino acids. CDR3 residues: CASGLNRNTEAFF. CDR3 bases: TGTGCCAGCGGACTTAACAGGAACACTGAAGCTTTCTTT.

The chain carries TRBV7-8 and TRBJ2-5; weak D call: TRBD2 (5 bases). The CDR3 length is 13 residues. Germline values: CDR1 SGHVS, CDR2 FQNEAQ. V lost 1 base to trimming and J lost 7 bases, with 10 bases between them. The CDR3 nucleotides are TGTGCCAGCAGCTTAGAGCCGGGAAGGACCCAGTACTTC. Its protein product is CASSLEPGRTQYF.